Below, one TCR beta chain is given with its context. The antigen remains unidentified. This CDR3 has 11 amino acids. The germline V gene has CDR1 MNHEY and CDR2 SVGAGI. V was clipped by 10 bases and J by 8 bases, with 14 bases between them. TCRdb keeps only in-frame clones here, not all; method: immunoSEQ multiplex PCR. The table shows tens of thousands of clones, with more than 65% occurring only once. This entry is derived from a study of vaccination effects on CD4 cells after COVID-19. General study findings and limits: In the late period after vaccination, infection- and vaccine-induced clones contracted markedly. The study had few convalescent patients and no early post-infection timepoints.

Before sequencing, viral peptide pools were used by the ViraFEST assay to expand antigen-specific CD4+ T cells. Isolating CD4+ T cells followed approximately 11 days of culture. As their vaccination, participants received two doses of either BNT162b2 or mRNA-1273. Cultivation was performed at a few million PBMC per well with roughly 10 IU/ml IL-2 and 7.5 to 10 ug/ml peptides added. The chain carries TRBV6-5 and TRBJ1-2; D unresolved. Sequenced material: CD4+ T cells from PBMCs cultured with HCoV-NL63 spike peptides, taken after COVID-19 vaccination. The TCR was taken from a human donor who received a COVID-19 vaccine. As DNA, the CDR3 is TGTGCCACCCTAGAGGTTGGAGGCTACACCTTC. It is translated as CATLEVGGYTF.